Listed here are 12 T cell receptor beta chains from one sample, sequenced in a study of molecular identifiers for immune sequencing clone quantification. In TCRdb, the PCR reads were re-called with MiXCR into one record per CDR3 protein. The table lists just under 650,000 distinct CDR3 sequences, just under 20% of them singletons. Sequencing was done on a sample of naive CD8+ T cells from blood, with Jurkat cell RNA spiked in. Subset defined: FACS-sorted CD8+CD4-CCR7+CD45RA+ naive T cells. The receptors derive from a human donor in good health. Some libraries in this study had Jurkat cell RNA spiked in.

This clonotype was picked up a small number of times. V gene TRBV2 combines with J gene TRBJ1-3, with D uncertain. Germline CDR1 and CDR2: SNHLY and FYNNEI. The CDR3 is 15 residues long. The ends were cut back, 6 bases at V and 0 bases at J, with 12 bases in the middle. The CDR3 DNA reads TGTGCCAGCAGGGGAGACATCACCTCTGGAAACACCATATATTTT. This codes for CASRGDITSGNTIYF.

This clonotype was seen a handful of times. The chain carries TRBV12-3 or TRBV12-4 and TRBJ1-1; D ambiguous. The length of the CDR3 is 13 residues. Deletions cut 6 bases from V and 5 bases from J, with 13 bases between. Here the CDR3 reads CASSSSTHTEAFF. The CDR3 region has the DNA TGTGCCAGCAGCTCTAGCACCCATACTGAAGCTTTCTTT.

This clonotype was counted at least ten times. The chain joins TRBV29-1 to TRBJ2-2, with a possible D match to TRBD1 (6 bases). CDR1 and CDR2 from the germline V gene are SQVTM and ANQGSEA. CDR3 length: 12 amino acids. Deletions cut 7 bases from V and 5 bases from J, with 11 bases between. The CDR3 region has the DNA TGCAGCGCCAGGACAGAGACCGGGGAGCTGTTTTTT. Translation: CSARTETGELFF.

In this sample, this clonotype turned up many times. V gene TRBV7-9 combines with J gene TRBJ2-3; the match to TRBD1 covers 7 bases. Germline assignment: CDR1 SEHNR and CDR2 FQNEAQ (reference sequence). The CDR3 sequence is 14 residues long. The junction had 3 bases not matched to a gene; V was cut back by 1 base and J by 5 bases. The CDR3: CASSLERDRDTQYF. CDR3 nucleotides: TGTGCCAGCAGCTTAGAGAGGGACAGAGATACGCAGTATTTT. The whole variable domain, filled in from reference TRBV7-9 and TRBJ2-3, reads DTGVSQNPRHKITKRGQNVTFRCDPISEHNRLYWYRQTLGQGPEFLTYFQNEAQLEKSRLLSDRFSAERPKGSFSTLEIQRTEQGDSAMYLCASSLERDRDTQYFGPGTRLTVL.

As DNA, the CDR3 is TGTGCCAGCAGTTACCAGGGGCAGGGGTTCCAAGAGACCCAGTACTTC. It yields the protein CASSYQGQGFQETQYF. V usage is TRBV6-2 or TRBV6-3 and J usage is TRBJ2-5; D perhaps matches TRBD1 (6 bases). Germline loops: CDR1 MNHEY, CDR2 SVGEGT. V lost 2 bases to trimming and J lost 1 base, with 14 bases between them. This CDR3 region has 16 residues.

This clonotype was seen repeatedly, ten times or more. The chain couples TRBV6-2 or TRBV6-3 to TRBJ2-2; D call uncertain. V was trimmed by 4 bases and J by 0 bases, leaving 12 bases between them. Germline V CDR1 and CDR2: MNHEY, SVGEGT. The CDR3 length is 16 residues. The CDR3 here is CASSWLRLANTGELFF. The CDR3 DNA reads TGTGCCAGCAGTTGGCTCCGGCTAGCGAACACCGGGGAGCTGTTTTTT.

This clonotype showed up many times. The V and J genes are TRBV29-1 and TRBJ2-3; D is undetermined. The V gene's germline CDR1 is SQVTM and CDR2 ANQGSEA. V lost 6 bases and J 4 bases, leaving 14 bases between the germline ends. The CDR3 runs 13 residues. The CDR3 sequence: CSVAGPVADTQYF. The CDR3 nucleotides read TGCAGCGTCGCAGGCCCGGTCGCAGATACGCAGTATTTT.

To note about this clonotype: A much larger clone is a single base away; this may be a read error. The rearrangement joins TRBV12-5 to TRBJ1-5; 8 bases agree with TRBD1. Germline CDR1 reads LGHNT; CDR2 reads FRNRAP. The CDR3 covers 15 residues. The CDR3 sequence is CASGLAGQGDQHQHF. Here the CDR3 DNA reads TGTGCTAGTGGTTTGGCCGGACAGGGAGATCAGCACCAGCATTTT.

This clonotype was counted at least ten times. The chain joins TRBV28 to TRBJ2-3; D is undetermined. Germline V lookup: CDR1 MDHEN, CDR2 SYDVKM. V was shortened by 6 bases and J by 2 bases, with 12 bases between the two germline ends. The CDR3 runs 14 residues. The CDR3 sequence: CASRRGRDTDTQYF. The CDR3 nucleotides are TGTGCCAGCAGAAGAGGACGAGACACAGATACGCAGTATTTT.

The chain is built from TRBV7-3 and TRBJ1-5, with 10 bases lining up with TRBD1. J gave up 2 bases and V 7 bases, and 14 bases lay outside the gene matches. CDR3 size: 18 residues. Germline V lookup: CDR1 SGHTA, CDR2 FQGTGA. The CDR3 protein is CASTTTGGEVGCNQPQHF. Here the CDR3 DNA reads TGTGCCAGCACGACGACAGGGGGCGAAGTTGGATGCAATCAGCCCCAGCATTTT.

For this clonotype: A clone one base away is much larger, so this may be a read error. The chain uses TRBV10-2 and TRBJ1-1, with unresolved D. The CDR3 runs 13 residues. CDR1 and CDR2 from the germline V gene are WSHSY and SAAADI. The CDR3 reads CASSAEKGTGAFF. The CDR3 DNA is TGCGCCAGCAGTGCCGAGAAGGGCACTGGAGCTTTCTTT.

This clonotype was detected a few times. The V and J genes are TRBV24-1 and TRBJ1-5; 8 bases agree with TRBD1. Looked up from germline, CDR1 is KGHDR and CDR2 is SFDVKD. The CDR3 has 14 amino acids. The trim removed 4 bases at V and 5 bases at J, leaving 3 bases unmatched. CDR3 region: CATSDRQGYQPQHF. The CDR3 DNA is TGTGCCACCAGTGACCGACAGGGGTATCAGCCCCAGCATTTT.